This TCR beta chain was identified during a study of blood T cell repertoires in COVID-19. Clones were read by immunoSEQ multiplex PCR, and TCRdb kept only the in-frame ones, dropping some. The data contain around 340,000 clones, 88% of them seen just once; the ten biggest clones take up approximately 1%. Germline V lookup: CDR1 ENHRY, CDR2 SYGVKD. There are 14 residues in the CDR3. The ends lost 10 bases at V and 4 bases at J; junction bases unmatched: 8. The origin of this receptor is a woman aged 25 to 39 who had been exposed to COVID-19. What was sequenced was PBMCs or T cells enriched from blood (not recorded which). This rearrangement joins TRBV10-3 to TRBJ1-4; 8 bases align to TRBD1. In nucleotides, the CDR3 is TGTGCCAGCCGGACAGGGCGGGATAATGAAAAACTGTTTTTT. Protein product: CASRTGRDNEKLFF.